This T cell receptor beta chain is from a study of response to subunit inactivated influenza vaccine (dated by TCRdb to 2017 to 2018). With regard to the full study: The study used deep quantitative T cell receptor repertoire profiling to track responses to a trivalent subunit inactivated influenza vaccine.

In the case of this clonotype: Which antigen it targets is not known. No much larger clone exists at a distance of one base, and base qualities are not known.

Library preparation was by RT-PCR. The reads were generated on an Illumina HiSeq 2500. TCRdb itself trimmed the public reads at Q25 with fastp, ran MiXCR and retained productive beta chains. Each entry is one CDR3 protein sequence, shown with its most common DNA and genes. In all, the sample holds hundreds of thousands of distinct CDR3 sequences, and approximately 14% of those were seen once. Approximately 7.6% of the sample is taken by the ten largest. What the work shows at the level of the full study, not this receptor alone: It was suggested by the authors that each seasonal influenza vaccination may recruit only a limited number of new T cells.

Its CDR3 holds 14 amino acids, cysteine through phenylalanine. The DNA shown is the 42-base CDR3, in frame from base 1. For CDR1 and CDR2, the germline V gene lists MGHRA and YSYEKL. V was cut back by 2 bases and J by 3 bases, leaving a gap of 11 bases between them. This sequence originates from a man aged 45-65 years who received an inactivated influenza vaccine. Donor details come from another sample of the same person, matched by shared clones. The sample here was PBMCs from blood, taken 14 to 15 days before vaccination. This receptor chain uses TRBV4-1 and TRBJ2-7, with no D gene named confidently. The CDR3 region reads CASSQTSSNYEQYF. DNA sequence: TGCGCCAGCAGCCAAACCAGTTCAAACTACGAGCAGTACTTC.